This paragraph covers one TCR beta chain sequence. Its antigen remains unidentified. Primers used in a second PCR of about 7 to 12 cycles were a sample-barcoded 5' primer and a J-beta primer mix. The study obtained at least 2.5 million CDR3-containing paired-end reads from every sample. Each CDR3 protein gets one entry after TCRdb re-called the 5' RACE reads with MiXCR. The data hold roughly 500,000 distinct CDR3 sequences, with 25% to 30% observed a single time. This record comes from a study of blood T cells in healthy people across ages. The overall study: Template-switching capture recovered about one barcoded beta molecule per two T cells. Findings and limits, study-wide: A strong correlation between TCR beta diversity and naive T cell percentage was seen. Donor CMV status was unknown, possibly confounding expanded clonotype changes.

With 6 bases clipped from V and 2 bases from J, the junction kept 4 bases outside the gene matches. The CDR3 loop spans 14 amino acids. Germline CDR1 is MNHEY and CDR2 is SVGEGT. The J gene is TRBJ1-1, the V gene TRBV6-2 or TRBV6-3, with 9 bases identical to TRBD1. The specimen was blood. This receptor was identified in a woman in her 70s in good health. The CDR3 sequence is CASSIQGANTEAFF. CDR3 coding DNA: TGTGCCAGCAGCATACAGGGGGCCAACACTGAAGCTTTCTTT.